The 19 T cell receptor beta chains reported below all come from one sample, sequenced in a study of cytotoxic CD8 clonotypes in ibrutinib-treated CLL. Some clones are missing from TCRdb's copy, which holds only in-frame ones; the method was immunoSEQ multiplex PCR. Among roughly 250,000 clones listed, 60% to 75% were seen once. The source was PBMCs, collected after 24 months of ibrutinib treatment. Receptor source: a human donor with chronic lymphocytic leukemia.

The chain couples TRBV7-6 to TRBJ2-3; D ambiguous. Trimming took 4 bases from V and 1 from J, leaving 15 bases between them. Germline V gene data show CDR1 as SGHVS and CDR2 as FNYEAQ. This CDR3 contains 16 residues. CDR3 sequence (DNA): TGTGCCAGCAGCTCTACCACGACCTACCGCACAGATACGCAGTATTTT. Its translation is CASSSTTTYRTDTQYF.

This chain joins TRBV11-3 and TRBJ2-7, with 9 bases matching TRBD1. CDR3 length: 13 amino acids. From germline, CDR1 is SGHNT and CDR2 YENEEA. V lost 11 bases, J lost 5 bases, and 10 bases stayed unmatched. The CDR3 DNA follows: TGTGCCCGCAAATACAGGGGGCAGGACGAGCAGTACTTC. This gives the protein CARKYRGQDEQYF.

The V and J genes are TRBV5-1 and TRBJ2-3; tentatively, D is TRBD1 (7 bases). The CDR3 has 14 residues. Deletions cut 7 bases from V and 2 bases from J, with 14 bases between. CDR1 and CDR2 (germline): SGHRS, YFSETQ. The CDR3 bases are TGCGCCAGCCGCAGGGGGGTTTTCACAGATACGCAGTATTTT. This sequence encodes CASRRGVFTDTQYF.

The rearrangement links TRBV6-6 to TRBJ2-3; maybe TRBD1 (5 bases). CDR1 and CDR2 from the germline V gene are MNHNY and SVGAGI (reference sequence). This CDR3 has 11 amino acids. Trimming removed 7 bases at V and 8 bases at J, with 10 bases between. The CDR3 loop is CASTAQGTQYF. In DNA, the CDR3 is TGTGCCAGCACTGCCCAGGGTACGCAGTATTTT.

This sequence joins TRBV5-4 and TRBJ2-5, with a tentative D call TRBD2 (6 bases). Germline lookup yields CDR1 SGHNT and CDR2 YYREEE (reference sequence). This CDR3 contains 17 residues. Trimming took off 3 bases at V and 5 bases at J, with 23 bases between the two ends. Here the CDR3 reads CASSSPGSLGNGETQYF. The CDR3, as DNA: TGTGCCAGCAGCTCGCCCGGGAGTTTGGGAAATGGGGAGACCCAGTACTTC.

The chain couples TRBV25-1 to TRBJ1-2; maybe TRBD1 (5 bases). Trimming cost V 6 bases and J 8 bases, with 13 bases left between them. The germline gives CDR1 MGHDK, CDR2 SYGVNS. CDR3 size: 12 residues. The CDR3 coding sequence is TGTGCCAGCAGGGGGGACGGTCGGGGCTACACCTTC. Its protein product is CASRGDGRGYTF.

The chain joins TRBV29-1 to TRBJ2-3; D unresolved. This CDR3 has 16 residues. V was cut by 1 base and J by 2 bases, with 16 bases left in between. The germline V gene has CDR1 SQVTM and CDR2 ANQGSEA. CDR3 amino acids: CSVEVNALRPTDTQYF. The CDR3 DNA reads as TGCAGCGTTGAAGTAAACGCCCTCCGGCCCACAGATACGCAGTATTTT.

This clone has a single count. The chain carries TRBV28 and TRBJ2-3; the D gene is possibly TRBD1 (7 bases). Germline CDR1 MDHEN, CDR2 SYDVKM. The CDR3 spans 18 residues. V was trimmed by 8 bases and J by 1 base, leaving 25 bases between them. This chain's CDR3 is CASGGRQGANRRTDTQYF. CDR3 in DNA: TGTGCCAGCGGGGGGAGACAGGGCGCTAACCGGCGCACAGATACGCAGTATTTT.

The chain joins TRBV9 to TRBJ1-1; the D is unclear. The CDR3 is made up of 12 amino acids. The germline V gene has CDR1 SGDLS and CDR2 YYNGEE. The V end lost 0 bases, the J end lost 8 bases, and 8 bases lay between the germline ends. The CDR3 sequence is CASSVGSDEAFF. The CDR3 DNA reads TGTGCCAGCAGCGTAGGGTCTGACGAAGCTTTCTTT. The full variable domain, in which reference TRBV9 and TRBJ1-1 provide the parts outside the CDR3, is DSGVTQTPKHLITATGQRVTLRCSPRSGDLSVYWYQQSLDQGLQFLIQYYNGEERAKGNILERFSAQQFPDLHSELNLSSLELGDSALYFCASSVGSDEAFFGQGTRLTVV.

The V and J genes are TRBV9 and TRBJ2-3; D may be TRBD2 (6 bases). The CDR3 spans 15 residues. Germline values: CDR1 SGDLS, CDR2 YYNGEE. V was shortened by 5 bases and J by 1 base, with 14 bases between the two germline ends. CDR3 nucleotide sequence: TGTGCCAGCAGGGCCGGGACTGTAGGCACAGATACGCAGTATTTT. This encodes CASRAGTVGTDTQYF.

The CDR3 region has the DNA TGTGCCAGCAGGTCCTGGGGCGGGAGGCCCGTCGAGCAGTTCTTC. This gives the protein CASRSWGGRPVEQFF. The chain combines TRBV5-6 with TRBJ2-1; 8 nucleotides line up with TRBD2. Germline CDR1 and CDR2: SGHDT and YYEEEE. This CDR3 has 15 amino acids. With 5 bases clipped from V and 10 bases from J, the junction kept 14 bases outside the gene matches.

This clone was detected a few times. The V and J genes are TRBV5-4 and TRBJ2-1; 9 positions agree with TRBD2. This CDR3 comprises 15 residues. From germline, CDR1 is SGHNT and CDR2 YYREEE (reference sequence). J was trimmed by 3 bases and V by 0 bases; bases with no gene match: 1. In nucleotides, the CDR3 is TGTGCCAGCAGCTTGGGAGCGGGAGGCTACAATGAGCAGTTCTTC. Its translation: CASSLGAGGYNEQFF.

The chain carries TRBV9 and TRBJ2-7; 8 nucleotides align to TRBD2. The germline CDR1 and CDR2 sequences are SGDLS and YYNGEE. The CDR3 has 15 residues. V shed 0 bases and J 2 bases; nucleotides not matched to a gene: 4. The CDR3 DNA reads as TGTGCCAGCAGCGTAGGCGGAGCGGGAGCCTACGAGCAGTACTTC. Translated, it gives CASSVGGAGAYEQYF.

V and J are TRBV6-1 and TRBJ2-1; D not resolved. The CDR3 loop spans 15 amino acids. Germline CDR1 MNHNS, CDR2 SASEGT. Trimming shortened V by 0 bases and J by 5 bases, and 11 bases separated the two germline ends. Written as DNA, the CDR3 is TGTGCCAGCAGTGAAGCGGGCGGTGAAGACAATGAGCAGTTCTTC. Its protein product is CASSEAGGEDNEQFF.

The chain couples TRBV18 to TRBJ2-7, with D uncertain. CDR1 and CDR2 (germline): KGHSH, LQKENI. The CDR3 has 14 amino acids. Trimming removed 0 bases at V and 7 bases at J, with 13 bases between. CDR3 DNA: TGTGCCAGCTCACCACCGGCAGGAGTCGGGGAGCAGTACTTC. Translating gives CASSPPAGVGEQYF. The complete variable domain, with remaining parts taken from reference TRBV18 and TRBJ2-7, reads NAGVMQNPRHLVRRRGQEARLRCSPMKGHSHVYWYRQLPEEGLKFMVYLQKENIIDESGMPKERFSAEFPKEGPSILRIQQVVRGDSAAYFCASSPPAGVGEQYFGPGTRLTVT.

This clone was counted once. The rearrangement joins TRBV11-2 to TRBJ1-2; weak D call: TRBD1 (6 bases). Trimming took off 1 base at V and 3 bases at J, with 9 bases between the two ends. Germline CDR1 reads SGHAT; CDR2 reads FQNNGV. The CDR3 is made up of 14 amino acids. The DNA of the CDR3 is TGTGCCAGCAGCTTAGTACAGGGTGACTATGGCTACACCTTC. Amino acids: CASSLVQGDYGYTF.

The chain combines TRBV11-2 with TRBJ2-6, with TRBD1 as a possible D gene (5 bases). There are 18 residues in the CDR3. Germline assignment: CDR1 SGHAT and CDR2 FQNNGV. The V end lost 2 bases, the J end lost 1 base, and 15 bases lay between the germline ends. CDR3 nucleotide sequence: TGTGCCAGCAGCTTACGCCGAGACAGCCTTTCTGGGGCCAACGTCCTGACTTTC. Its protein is CASSLRRDSLSGANVLTF.

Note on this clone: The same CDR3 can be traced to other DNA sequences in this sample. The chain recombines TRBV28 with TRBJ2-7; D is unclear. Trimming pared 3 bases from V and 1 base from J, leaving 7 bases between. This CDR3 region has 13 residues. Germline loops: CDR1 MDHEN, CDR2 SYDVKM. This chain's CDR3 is CASSLAASYEQYF. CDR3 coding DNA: TGTGCCAGCAGTTTGGCCGCGTCCTACGAGCAGTACTTC.

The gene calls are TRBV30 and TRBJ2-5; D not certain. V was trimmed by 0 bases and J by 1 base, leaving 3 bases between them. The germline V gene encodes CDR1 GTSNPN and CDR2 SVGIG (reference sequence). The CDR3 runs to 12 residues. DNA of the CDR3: TGTGCCTGGAGTGTGGTCCAAGAGACCCAGTACTTC. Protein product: CAWSVVQETQYF.